This paragraph reports one T cell receptor (beta chain). Germline and junction disagree at one end, which may indicate a read error. The sample is drawn from a study of cytomegalovirus exposure and HLA in healthy donors. Across the whole study: Out of approximately 400 genotyped donors, about 80% belonged to the Caucasian-associated ancestry cluster.

CDR3 size: 14 residues. Germline V CDR1 and CDR2: MDHEN, SYDVKM. PCR involved 60 Vbeta and 13 Jbeta primers. Libraries were prepared by immunoSEQ multiplex PCR; TCRdb keeps only in-frame clonotypes and omits some of them. Seen here are some 150,000 clones, approximately 79% observed once, and the top ten hold 1.2% to 1.5%. The rearrangement joins TRBV28 to TRBJ2-7; TRBD2 matches 10 bases. This receptor was identified in a man between 60 and 70 years old in good health and CMV-seronegative. The specimen was PBMCs. The CDR3 protein is CASSSGGDSSEQYF. The CDR3 DNA is TGTGCCAGCAGTAGCGGGGGGGATTCCTCCGAGCAGTACTTC.